These T cell receptor beta chains were read from a single sample in a study of blood T cells in healthy people across ages. One entry per CDR3 protein, called by TCRdb with MiXCR from the 5' RACE reads. The table records around 900,000 distinct CDR3 sequences, roughly half of them present only once. Material: blood. Every receptor here comes from a woman aged 55 to 70 in good health. Each CDR3 is given with its conserved first and last residue. The order of the fields is V gene, clone size, J gene, D gene, CDR3 DNA, CDR3 protein. D genes are given only for firm matches. Clone size is shown for a subset of rows, as once, few, many or a class of expanded clone.

TRBV15	NA	TRBJ2-7	TRBD2	TGTGCCACCAGCAGAGATGGGTTGGGCGGGAGGGGGAACTACGAGCAGTACTTC	CATSRDGLGGRGNYEQYF
TRBV27	few	TRBJ2-7	NA	TGTGCCAGCAAGGTGGGGCGGAACTCCTACGAGCAGTACTTC	CASKVGRNSYEQYF
TRBV7-3	few	TRBJ2-1	NA	TGTGCCAGCAGCTTAAGCGCTAGCGCTGCCAATGAGCAGTTCTTC	CASSLSASAANEQFF
TRBV12-3/TRBV12-4	NA	TRBJ1-6	NA	TGTGCCAGCAGTTTAGTGCCAGGTTCACCCCTCCACTTT	CASSLVPGSPLHF
TRBV28	few	TRBJ1-5	TRBD1	TGTGCCAGCAGTTCGCCGGGACAGGGGGCTCAGCCCCAGCATTTT	CASSSPGQGAQPQHF
TRBV7-9	NA	TRBJ2-7	NA	TGTGCCAGCAGCTTATCAGGCGGGTCCAGCTCCTACGGCCAGTACTTC	CASSLSGGSSSYGQYF
TRBV28	few	TRBJ2-7	TRBD2	TGTGCCAGCAGTTTTTTAAGGGAGGGGTACAATGAGCAGTACTTC	CASSFLREGYNEQYF
TRBV6-1	many	TRBJ2-7	NA	TGTGCCAGCGTGCTCTCCTCTTTACTCTACGAGCAGTACTTC	CASVLSSLLYEQYF
TRBV3-1	NA	TRBJ2-5	NA	TGTGCCAGCAGCCACCGACCCCAAGAGACCCAGTACTTC	CASSHRPQETQYF
TRBV5-1	NA	TRBJ2-3	TRBD2	TGCGCCAGCAGCCTGGATGGACTAGCGGCTACAGATACGCAGTATTTT	CASSLDGLAATDTQYF
TRBV7-2	many	TRBJ2-1	NA	TGTGCCAGCAGCTCGGTGCGGGCCAATGAGCAGTTCTTC	CASSSVRANEQFF
TRBV28	NA	TRBJ1-5	TRBD1	TGTGCCAGCAGTTCCCCCGCTCCTTCCGGGACAGGGTCTCAGCCCCAGCATTTT	CASSSPAPSGTGSQPQHF
TRBV7-8	NA	TRBJ2-4	TRBD1	TGTGTCAGCTCGAGTCCGGGACAGGGGGTCAATGAGCAGTACTTC	CVSSSPGQGVNEQYF